The count of the clone carrying this TCR beta chain is one. Its antigen is not identified. Produced via immunoSEQ multiplex PCR; TCRdb's table is partial and in-frame only. The sample holds about 53,000 clones, 75% to 95% seen once. V was trimmed by 5 bases and J by 4 bases, leaving 15 bases between them. The germline CDR1 and CDR2 sequences are WNHNN and SYGVQD (reference sequence). The CDR3 totals 14 residues. This record comes from a study of early stage breast cancer tumors. General study results and limits: In about 90% of the 16 patients, blood comparison separated tumor from normal breast. Tumors had roughly 2.4-fold higher T cell density and higher clonality than adjacent normal breast tissue.

What was sequenced was blood. The chain is built from TRBV10-1 and TRBJ2-7; D is perhaps TRBD1 (6 bases). The sequence derives from a person aged 65-85 years with breast cancer. CDR3 in amino acids: CASSRGRDIYEQYF. The CDR3 region has the DNA TGCGCCAGCAGTCGAGGACGGGACATTTACGAGCAGTACTTC.